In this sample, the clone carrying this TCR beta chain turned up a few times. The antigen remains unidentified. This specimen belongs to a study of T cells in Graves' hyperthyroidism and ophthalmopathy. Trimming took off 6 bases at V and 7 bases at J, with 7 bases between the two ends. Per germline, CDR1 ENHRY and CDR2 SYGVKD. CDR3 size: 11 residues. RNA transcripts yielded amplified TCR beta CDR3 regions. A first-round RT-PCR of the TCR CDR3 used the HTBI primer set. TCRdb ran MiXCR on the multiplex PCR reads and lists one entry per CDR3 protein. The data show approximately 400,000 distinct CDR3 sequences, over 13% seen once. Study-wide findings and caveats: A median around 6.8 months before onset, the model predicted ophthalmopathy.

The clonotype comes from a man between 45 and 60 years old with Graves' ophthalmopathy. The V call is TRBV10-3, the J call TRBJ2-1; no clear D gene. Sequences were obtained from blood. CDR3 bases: TGTGCCATCAGCCAAGCTAATGAGCAGTTCTTC. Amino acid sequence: CAISQANEQFF.